The 15 T cell receptor beta chains in this list originate from one sample, sequenced in a study of CD8+ T cells in alopecia areata. Treatment of the sample: oral pan-JAK inhibitor, 5-10 mg twice daily. cDNA serving as the sequencing template came from extracted, reverse transcribed RNA. Assay used: immunoSEQ multiplex PCR; TCRdb lists only in-frame clones, some missing. This table has about 200,000 clones, 55% to 70% appearing once. Sequencing was performed on CD4+ T cells sorted from blood, taken at week 24, from a patient treated with tofacitinib. These receptors were taken from a human donor with alopecia areata.

This chain links TRBV5-4 with TRBJ1-4; 8 bases match TRBD1. This CDR3 region has 14 residues. J gave up 5 bases and V 0 bases, and 0 bases lay outside the gene matches. Germline CDR1 reads SGHNT; CDR2 reads YYREEE (reference sequence). CDR3 sequence (DNA): TGTGCCAGCAGCTTGGACAGGGGGAATGAAAAACTGTTTTTT. Its protein is CASSLDRGNEKLFF.

This clone was observed a few times. The chain employs TRBV6-5 and TRBJ1-2; unclear D gene. The CDR3 totals 12 residues. Germline CDR1 reads MNHEY; CDR2 reads SVGAGI. V lost 7 bases and J lost 8, with 14 bases in between. Here the CDR3 DNA reads TGTGCCAGCAAGATAACACCTGCCGGCTACACCTTC. Encoded protein: CASKITPAGYTF.

J is TRBJ2-2 and V is TRBV5-1, with TRBD1 matching 7 bases. The CDR3 consists of 16 residues. The V gene end was trimmed by 2 bases and the J gene end by 4 bases; junction bases not matched to a gene: 8. CDR1 is SGHRS and CDR2 is YFSETQ in the germline V gene. CDR3 loop: CASSLPTGIGTGELFF. Written as DNA, the CDR3 is TGCGCCAGCAGCTTACCGACAGGGATCGGCACCGGGGAGCTGTTTTTT.

The chain's CDR3 is CASSPPSYNEQFF. The CDR3 nucleotides are TGTGCCAGCAGCCCACCCTCCTACAATGAGCAGTTCTTC. The gene calls are TRBV2 and TRBJ2-1; D uncertain. There are 13 residues in the CDR3. Germline loops: CDR1 SNHLY, CDR2 FYNNEI. V was shortened by 6 bases and J by 0 bases, with 6 bases between the two germline ends. The complete variable domain, with remaining parts taken from reference TRBV2 and TRBJ2-1, reads EPEVTQTPSHQVTQMGQEVILRCVPISNHLYFYWYRQILGQKVEFLVSFYNNEISEKSEIFDDQFSVERPDGSNFTLKIRSTKLEDSAMYFCASSPPSYNEQFFGPGTRLTVL.

This chain connects TRBV10-3 to TRBJ1-2; no definite D call. CDR1 and CDR2 from the germline V gene are ENHRY and SYGVKD. This CDR3 has 15 amino acids. Trimming cost V 0 bases and J 8 bases, with 16 bases left between them. CDR3 residues: CAISESGHSVAGYTF. CDR3 sequence (DNA): TGTGCCATCAGTGAGTCTGGCCACTCGGTGGCGGGCTACACCTTC.

The V gene is TRBV10-3, the J gene TRBJ2-5; D tentatively reads TRBD1 or TRBD2 (6 bases each). This CDR3 spans 14 amino acids. Deletions cut 0 bases from V and 4 bases from J, with 9 bases between. In germline, CDR1 is ENHRY, CDR2 SYGVKD. The CDR3 region has the DNA TGTGCCATCAGTGAGTCGACGGGGGCAGAGACCCAGTACTTC. This encodes CAISESTGAETQYF.

This chain connects TRBV7-9 to TRBJ1-1; perhaps TRBD1 as D (5 bases). This CDR3 contains 12 residues. Germline CDR1 SEHNR, CDR2 FQNEAQ (reference sequence). The V end was cut by 7 bases, the J end by 6 bases, with 12 bases between. The CDR3 protein is CASIEEGPEAFF. The CDR3 nucleotides are TGTGCCAGCATCGAGGAGGGACCTGAAGCTTTCTTT.

This clone qualifies as medium-sized (0.01 to 0.1%). The chain carries TRBV4-3 and TRBJ2-7; TRBD2 matches at 9 bases. Germline CDR1 and CDR2: LGHNA and YSLEER. The length of the CDR3 is 14 residues. V shed 1 base and J 2 bases; nucleotides not matched to a gene: 0. CDR3 in DNA: TGCGCCAGCAGCCAAGGGACTAGCGCCTACGAGCAGTACTTC. It is translated as CASSQGTSAYEQYF.

Only one count was recorded for this clone. CDR3 protein: CASSLRLAPGRYEQYF. CDR3 coding DNA: TGTGCCAGCAGCTTAAGGTTAGCCCCCGGCCGCTACGAGCAGTACTTC. The chain is built from TRBV7-2 and TRBJ2-7; no firm D call. The CDR3 loop spans 16 amino acids. Germline V lookup: CDR1 SGHTA, CDR2 FQGNSA. V was clipped by 2 bases and J by 3 bases, with 17 bases between them.

This chain links TRBV5-1 with TRBJ2-7; D might be TRBD1 (6 bases). Germline V gene data show CDR1 as SGHRS and CDR2 as YFSETQ. V lost 5 bases to trimming and J lost 2 bases, with 11 bases between them. The CDR3 is 13 residues long. The CDR3 loop reads CASSPDRAYEQYF. The CDR3 DNA is TGCGCCAGCAGTCCGGACAGAGCCTACGAGCAGTACTTC.

The chain combines TRBV4-1 with TRBJ2-3; D uncertain. The germline V and J ends were trimmed by 0 bases and 5 bases, with 9 bases remaining between them. CDR3 length: 14 amino acids. Germline values: CDR1 MGHRA, CDR2 YSYEKL. This chain's CDR3 is CASSQEMRKDTQYF. The CDR3 DNA reads as TGCGCCAGCAGCCAAGAAATGAGGAAAGATACGCAGTATTTT.

V gene TRBV5-6 combines with J gene TRBJ1-2, with 8 nucleotides matching TRBD1. Germline V CDR1 and CDR2: SGHDT, YYEEEE. The CDR3 covers 13 residues. Trimming cost V 3 bases and J 6 bases; bases outside gene matches: 4. The CDR3 loop reads CASSYNRGDGYTF. The CDR3, as DNA: TGTGCCAGCAGCTACAACAGGGGGGATGGCTACACCTTC.

This clone turned up a few times. The V call is TRBV28, the J call TRBJ2-5; the D call may be TRBD1 or TRBD2 (6 bases each). Deletions cut 3 bases from V and 5 bases from J, with 22 bases between. The CDR3 runs 17 residues. CDR1 and CDR2 from the germline V gene are MDHEN and SYDVKM. The DNA for the CDR3 is TGTGCCAGCAGTTTTAGGTCGGGGGCCACGACTGGGGAGACCCAGTACTTC. Residues: CASSFRSGATTGETQYF.

The V call is TRBV2, the J call TRBJ2-5; D gene uncertain. The germline V gene has CDR1 SNHLY and CDR2 FYNNEI. The V and J ends lost 0 bases and 4 bases respectively, with 0 bases between them. This CDR3 comprises 11 residues. CDR3 sequence (DNA): TGTGCCAGCAGTGAAGCAGAGACCCAGTACTTC. This codes for CASSEAETQYF. Drawing the rest from reference TRBV2 and TRBJ2-5, the complete variable domain is EPEVTQTPSHQVTQMGQEVILRCVPISNHLYFYWYRQILGQKVEFLVSFYNNEISEKSEIFDDQFSVERPDGSNFTLKIRSTKLEDSAMYFCASSEAETQYFGPGTRLLVL.

The CDR3 bases are TGCGCCAGCAGCTTGGACGGGACGGGTGTGAATCAGCCCCAGCATTTT. Its protein product is CASSLDGTGVNQPQHF. The chain recombines TRBV5-1 with TRBJ1-5; D possibly corresponds to TRBD1 (5 bases). The CDR3 contains 16 residues. V was trimmed by 0 bases and J by 4 bases, leaving 14 bases between them. Germline CDR1 SGHRS, CDR2 YFSETQ.